The clone carrying this T cell receptor (beta chain) was recorded many times. Antigen specificity is unknown. This entry belongs to a study of T cells in Graves' hyperthyroidism and ophthalmopathy. General study results and limits: Most clonotypes expanded in thyroid above 0.001 were likewise present in blood. Ophthalmopathy was predicted by the model a median of about 6.7 months ahead of onset.

The source material, RNA transcripts, was used to amplify TCR beta CDR3 regions. During a first-round RT-PCR of the TCR CDR3, the HTBI primer set was used. TCRdb itself ran the multiplex PCR reads through MiXCR, one entry per CDR3 protein. The repertoire consists of hundreds of thousands of distinct CDR3 sequences, with under 20% occurring once and the leading ten covering around 4%. CDR1 and CDR2 from the germline V gene are DFQATT and SNEGSKA (reference sequence). Trimming took 1 base from V and 4 from J, leaving 11 bases between them. The CDR3 is made up of 14 amino acids. Sequencing was done on a sample of blood. This receptor was obtained from a woman in her thirties with Graves' hyperthyroidism. This rearrangement joins TRBV20-1 to TRBJ2-1; possible D gene TRBD1, 6 bases. The CDR3 region is CSARGDTDYNEQFF. The DNA for the CDR3 is TGCAGTGCTAGAGGGGACACAGATTACAATGAGCAGTTCTTC.